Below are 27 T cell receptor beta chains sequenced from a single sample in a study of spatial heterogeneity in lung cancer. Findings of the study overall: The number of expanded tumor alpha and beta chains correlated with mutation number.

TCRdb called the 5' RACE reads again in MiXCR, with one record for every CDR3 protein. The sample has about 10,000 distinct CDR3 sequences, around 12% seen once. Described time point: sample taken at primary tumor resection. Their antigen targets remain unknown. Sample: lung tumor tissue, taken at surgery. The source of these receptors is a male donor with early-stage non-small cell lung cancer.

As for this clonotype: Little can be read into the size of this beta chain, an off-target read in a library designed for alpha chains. The CDR3 spells CATTRGAKNEQFF. Here the CDR3 DNA reads TGTGCCACCACACGGGGGGCTAAGAATGAGCAGTTCTTC. V usage is TRBV6-6 and J usage is TRBJ2-1; a possible D gene is TRBD2 (7 bases). The V end lost 10 bases, the J end lost 7 bases, and 17 bases lay between the germline ends. The CDR3 loop spans 13 amino acids. Germline CDR1 and CDR2: MNHNY and SVGAGI (reference sequence).

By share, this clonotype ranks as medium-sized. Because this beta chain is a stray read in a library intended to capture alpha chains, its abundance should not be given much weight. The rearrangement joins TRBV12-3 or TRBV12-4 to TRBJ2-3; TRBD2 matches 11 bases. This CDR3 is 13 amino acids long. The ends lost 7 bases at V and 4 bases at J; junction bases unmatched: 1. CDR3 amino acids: CASKLAGADTQYF. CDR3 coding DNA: TGTGCCAGCAAACTAGCGGGAGCAGATACGCAGTATTTT.

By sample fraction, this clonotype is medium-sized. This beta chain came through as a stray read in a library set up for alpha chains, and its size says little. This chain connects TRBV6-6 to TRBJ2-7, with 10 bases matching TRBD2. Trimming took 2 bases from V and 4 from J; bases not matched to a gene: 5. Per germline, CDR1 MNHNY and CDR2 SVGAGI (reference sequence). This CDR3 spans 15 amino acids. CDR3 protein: CASSYVASGSYEQYF. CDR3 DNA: TGTGCCAGCAGTTACGTGGCTAGCGGGAGTTACGAGCAGTACTTC.

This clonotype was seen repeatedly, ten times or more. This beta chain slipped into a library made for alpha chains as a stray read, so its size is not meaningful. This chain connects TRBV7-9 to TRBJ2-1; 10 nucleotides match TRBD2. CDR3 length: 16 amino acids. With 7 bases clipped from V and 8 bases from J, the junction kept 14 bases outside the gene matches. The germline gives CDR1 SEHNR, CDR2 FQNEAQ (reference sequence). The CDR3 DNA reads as TGTGCCAGCAACCACCGGGGGCTAGCGGGAGAGCATGAGCAGTTCTTC. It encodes CASNHRGLAGEHEQFF.

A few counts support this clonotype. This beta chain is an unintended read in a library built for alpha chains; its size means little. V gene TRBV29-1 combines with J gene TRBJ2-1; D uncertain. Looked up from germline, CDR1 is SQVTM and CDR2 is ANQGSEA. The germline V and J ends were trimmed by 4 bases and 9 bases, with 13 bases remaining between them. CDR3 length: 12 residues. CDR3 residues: CSVVGGGGEQFF. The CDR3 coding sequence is TGCAGCGTTGTCGGCGGTGGCGGTGAGCAGTTCTTC.

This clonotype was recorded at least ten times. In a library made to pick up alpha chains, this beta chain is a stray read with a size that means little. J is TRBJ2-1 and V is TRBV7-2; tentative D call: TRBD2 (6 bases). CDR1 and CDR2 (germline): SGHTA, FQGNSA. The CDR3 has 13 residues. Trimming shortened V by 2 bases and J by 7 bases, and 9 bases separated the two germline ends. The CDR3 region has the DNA TGTGCCAGCAGCTTACGGCTAGCGAATGAGCAGTTCTTC. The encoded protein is CASSLRLANEQFF. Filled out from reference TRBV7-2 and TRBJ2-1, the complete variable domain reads GAGVSQSPSNKVTEKGKDVELRCDPISGHTALYWYRQSLGQGLEFLIYFQGNSAPDKSGLPSDRFSAERTGGSVSTLTIQRTQQEDSAVYLCASSLRLANEQFFGPGTRLTVL.

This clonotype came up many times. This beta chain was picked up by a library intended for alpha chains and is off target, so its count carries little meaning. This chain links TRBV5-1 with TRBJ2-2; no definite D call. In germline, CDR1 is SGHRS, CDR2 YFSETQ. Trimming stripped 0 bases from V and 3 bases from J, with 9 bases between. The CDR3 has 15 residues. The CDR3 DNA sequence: TGCGCCAGCAGCTTGGTAGGGTCGGACACCGGGGAGCTGTTTTTT. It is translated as CASSLVGSDTGELFF.

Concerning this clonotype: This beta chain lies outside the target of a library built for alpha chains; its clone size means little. The CDR3 nucleotides read TGTGCCAGCAGCCGAGGACTAGCTGGTGGCTACACCTTC. Protein product: CASSRGLAGGYTF. The chain combines TRBV3-1 with TRBJ1-2; D unresolved. The CDR3 runs to 13 residues. Germline V lookup: CDR1 LGHDT, CDR2 YNNKEL (reference sequence). V was pared by 4 bases and J by 7 bases, with 13 bases between.

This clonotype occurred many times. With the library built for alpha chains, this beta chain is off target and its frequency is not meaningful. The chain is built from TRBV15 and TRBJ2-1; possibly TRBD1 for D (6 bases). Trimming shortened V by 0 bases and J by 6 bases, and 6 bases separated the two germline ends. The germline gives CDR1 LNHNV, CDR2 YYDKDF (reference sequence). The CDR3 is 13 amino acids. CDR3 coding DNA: TGTGCCACCAGCAGAGAAGGGGGCAATGAGCAGTTCTTC. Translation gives CATSREGGNEQFF. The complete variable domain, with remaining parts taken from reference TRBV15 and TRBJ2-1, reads DAMVIQNPRYQVTQFGKPVTLSCSQTLNHNVMYWYQQKSSQAPKLLFHYYDKDFNNEADTPDNFQSRRPNTSFCFLDIRSPGLGDTAMYLCATSREGGNEQFFGPGTRLTVL.

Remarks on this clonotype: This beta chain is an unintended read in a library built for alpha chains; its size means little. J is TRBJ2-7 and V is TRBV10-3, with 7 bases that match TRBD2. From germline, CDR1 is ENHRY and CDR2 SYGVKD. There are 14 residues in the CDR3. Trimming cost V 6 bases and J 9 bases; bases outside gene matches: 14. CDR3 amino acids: CAIRDLAGEIRQYF. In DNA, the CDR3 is TGTGCCATCAGGGACCTGGCGGGGGAGATTAGGCAGTACTTC.

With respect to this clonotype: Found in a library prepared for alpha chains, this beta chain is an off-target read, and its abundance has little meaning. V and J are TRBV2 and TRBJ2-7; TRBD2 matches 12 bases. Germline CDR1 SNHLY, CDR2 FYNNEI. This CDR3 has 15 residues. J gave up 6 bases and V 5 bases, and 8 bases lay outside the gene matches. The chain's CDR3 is CASSPTSGRISEQYV. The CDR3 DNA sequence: TGTGCCAGCAGTCCTACTAGCGGGAGGATCTCCGAGCAGTACGTC.

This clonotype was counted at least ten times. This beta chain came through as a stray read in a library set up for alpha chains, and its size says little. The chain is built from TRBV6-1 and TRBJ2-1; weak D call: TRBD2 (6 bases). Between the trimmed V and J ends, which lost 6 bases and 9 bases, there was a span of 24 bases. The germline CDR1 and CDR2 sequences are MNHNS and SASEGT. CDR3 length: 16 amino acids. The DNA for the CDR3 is TGTGCCAGCAGGAGGGGAACGGGAGTAGGTTTGGGTGAGCAGTTCTTC. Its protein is CASRRGTGVGLGEQFF.

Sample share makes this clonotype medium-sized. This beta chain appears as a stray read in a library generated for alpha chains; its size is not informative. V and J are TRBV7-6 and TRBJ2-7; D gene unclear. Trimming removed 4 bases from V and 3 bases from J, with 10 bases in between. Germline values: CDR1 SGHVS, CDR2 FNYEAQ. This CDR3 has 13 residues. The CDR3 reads CASSSAIVYEQYF. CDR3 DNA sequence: TGTGCCAGCAGCTCGGCGATCGTCTACGAGCAGTACTTC.

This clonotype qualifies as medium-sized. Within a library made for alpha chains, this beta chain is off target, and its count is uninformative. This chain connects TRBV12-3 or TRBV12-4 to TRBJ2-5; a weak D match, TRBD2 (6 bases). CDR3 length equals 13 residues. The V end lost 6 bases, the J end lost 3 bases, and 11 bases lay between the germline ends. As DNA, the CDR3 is TGTGCCAGCAGGCCCTCGGGGGAAGAGACCCAGTACTTC. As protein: CASRPSGEETQYF.

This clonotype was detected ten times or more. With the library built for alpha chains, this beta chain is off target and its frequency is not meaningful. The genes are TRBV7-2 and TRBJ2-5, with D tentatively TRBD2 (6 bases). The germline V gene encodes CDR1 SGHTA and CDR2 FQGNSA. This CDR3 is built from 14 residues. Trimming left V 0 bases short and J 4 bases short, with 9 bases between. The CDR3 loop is CASSLARTTETQYF. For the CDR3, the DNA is TGTGCCAGCAGCTTAGCCCGGACTACAGAGACCCAGTACTTC.

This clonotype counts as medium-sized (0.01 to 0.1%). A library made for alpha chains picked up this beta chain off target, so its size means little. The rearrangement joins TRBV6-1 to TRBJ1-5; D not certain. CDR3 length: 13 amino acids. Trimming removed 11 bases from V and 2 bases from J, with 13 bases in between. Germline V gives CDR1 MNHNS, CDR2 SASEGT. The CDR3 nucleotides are TGTGCCCATTCCGCTACGGGCAATCAGCCCCAGCATTTT. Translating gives CAHSATGNQPQHF.

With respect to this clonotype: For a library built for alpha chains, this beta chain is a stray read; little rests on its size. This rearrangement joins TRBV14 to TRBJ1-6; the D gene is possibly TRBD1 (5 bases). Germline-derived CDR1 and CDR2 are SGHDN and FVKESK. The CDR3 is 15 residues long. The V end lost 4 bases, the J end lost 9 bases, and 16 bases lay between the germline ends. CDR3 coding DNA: TGTGCCAGCAGCCTTGGCTTCGAGGGGAGTTCACCCCTCCACTTT. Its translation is CASSLGFEGSSPLHF.

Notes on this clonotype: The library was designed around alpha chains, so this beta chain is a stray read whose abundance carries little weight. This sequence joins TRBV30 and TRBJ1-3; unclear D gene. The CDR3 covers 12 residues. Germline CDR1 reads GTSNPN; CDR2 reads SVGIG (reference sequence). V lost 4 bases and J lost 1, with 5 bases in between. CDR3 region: CAWKKSGNTIYF. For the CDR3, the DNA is TGTGCCTGGAAGAAGTCTGGAAACACCATATATTTT.

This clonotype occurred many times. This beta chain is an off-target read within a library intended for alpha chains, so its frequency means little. The CDR3: CASSQEFRRYKNTEAFF. The CDR3, as DNA: TGTGCCAGCAGCCAAGAATTCCGCCGATACAAGAACACTGAAGCTTTCTTT. The V and J genes are TRBV3-1 and TRBJ1-1; D gene unclear. V gave up 0 bases and J gave up 1 base, with 15 bases separating them. This CDR3 has 17 amino acids. Germline lookup yields CDR1 LGHDT and CDR2 YNNKEL (reference sequence).

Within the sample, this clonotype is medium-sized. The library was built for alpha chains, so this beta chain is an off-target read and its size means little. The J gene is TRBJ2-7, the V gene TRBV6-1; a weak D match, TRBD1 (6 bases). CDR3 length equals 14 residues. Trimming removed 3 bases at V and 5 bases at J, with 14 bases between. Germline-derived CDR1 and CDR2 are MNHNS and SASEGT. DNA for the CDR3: TGTGCCAGCAGTGAGGACCGGACAGCCCACGAGCAGTACTTC. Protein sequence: CASSEDRTAHEQYF.

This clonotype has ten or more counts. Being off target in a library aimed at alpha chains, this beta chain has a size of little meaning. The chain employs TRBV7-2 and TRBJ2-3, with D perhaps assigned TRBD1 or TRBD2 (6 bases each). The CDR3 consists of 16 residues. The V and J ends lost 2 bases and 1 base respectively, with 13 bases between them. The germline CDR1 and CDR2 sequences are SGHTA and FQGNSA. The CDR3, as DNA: TGTGCCAGCAGCTTATCGCGGGACACCCGCACAGATACGCAGTATTTT. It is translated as CASSLSRDTRTDTQYF.

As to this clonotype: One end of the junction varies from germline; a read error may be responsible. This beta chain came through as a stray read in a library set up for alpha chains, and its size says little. The CDR3 bases are TGCAGCGTTGAAGACCTCGGATTTCAAGAGACCCAGCACTTC. It specifies CSVEDLGFQETQHF. The gene calls are TRBV29-1 and TRBJ2-5; no reliable D call. CDR3 size: 14 residues. The V gene's germline CDR1 is SQVTM and CDR2 ANQGSEA.

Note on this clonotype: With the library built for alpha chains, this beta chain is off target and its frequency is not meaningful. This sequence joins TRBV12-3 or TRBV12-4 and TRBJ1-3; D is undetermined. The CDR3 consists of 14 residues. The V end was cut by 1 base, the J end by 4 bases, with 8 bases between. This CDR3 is CASSLGLGGNTIYF. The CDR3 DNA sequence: TGTGCCAGCAGTTTAGGCCTGGGGGGAAACACCATATATTTT.

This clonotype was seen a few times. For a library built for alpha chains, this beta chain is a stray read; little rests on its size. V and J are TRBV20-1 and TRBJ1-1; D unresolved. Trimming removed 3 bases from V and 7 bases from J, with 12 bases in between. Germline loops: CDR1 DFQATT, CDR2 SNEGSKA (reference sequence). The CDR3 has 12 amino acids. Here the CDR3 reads CSARRQALEAFF. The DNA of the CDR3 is TGCAGTGCTAGGAGGCAGGCCCTTGAAGCTTTCTTT.

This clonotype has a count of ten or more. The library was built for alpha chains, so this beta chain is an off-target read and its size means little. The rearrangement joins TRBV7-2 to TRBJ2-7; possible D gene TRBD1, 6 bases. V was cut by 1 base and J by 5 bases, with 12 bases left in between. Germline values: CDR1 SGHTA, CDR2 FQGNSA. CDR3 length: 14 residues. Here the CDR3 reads CASSLDGTLDEQYF. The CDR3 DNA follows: TGTGCCAGCAGCTTAGATGGGACACTGGACGAGCAGTACTTC.

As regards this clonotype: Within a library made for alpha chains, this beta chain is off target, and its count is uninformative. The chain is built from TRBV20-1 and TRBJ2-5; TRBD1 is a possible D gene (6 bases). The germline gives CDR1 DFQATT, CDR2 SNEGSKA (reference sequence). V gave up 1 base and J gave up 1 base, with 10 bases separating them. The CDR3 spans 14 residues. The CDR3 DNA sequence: TGCAGTGCTAGAGGGGGGCAGTTCCAAGAGACCCAGTACTTC. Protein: CSARGGQFQETQYF.

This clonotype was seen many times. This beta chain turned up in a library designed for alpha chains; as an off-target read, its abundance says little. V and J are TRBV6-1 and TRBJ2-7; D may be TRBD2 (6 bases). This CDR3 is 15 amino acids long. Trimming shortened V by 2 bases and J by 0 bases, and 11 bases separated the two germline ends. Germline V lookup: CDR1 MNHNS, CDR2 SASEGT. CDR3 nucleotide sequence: TGTGCCAGCAGTGAATCTGTCGGGAGCTCCTACGAGCAGTACTTC. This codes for CASSESVGSSYEQYF.